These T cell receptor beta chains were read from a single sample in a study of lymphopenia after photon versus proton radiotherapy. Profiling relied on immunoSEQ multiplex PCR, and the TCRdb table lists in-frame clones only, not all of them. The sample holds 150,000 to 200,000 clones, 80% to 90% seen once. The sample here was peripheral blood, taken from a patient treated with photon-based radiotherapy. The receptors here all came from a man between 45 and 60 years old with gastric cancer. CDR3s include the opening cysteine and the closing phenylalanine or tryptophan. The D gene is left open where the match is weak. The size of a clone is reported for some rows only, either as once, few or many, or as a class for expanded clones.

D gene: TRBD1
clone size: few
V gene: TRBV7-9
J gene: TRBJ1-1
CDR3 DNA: TGTGCCTCTAGAGCGGGAATCGACAGGGGAAGGATGAACACTGAAGCTTTCTTT
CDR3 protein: CASRAGIDRGRMNTEAFF

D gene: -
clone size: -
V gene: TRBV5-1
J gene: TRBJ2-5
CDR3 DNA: TGCGCCAGCAGCTTGGTGGAGGGGCCCTTGGAGACCCAGTACTTC
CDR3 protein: CASSLVEGPLETQYF

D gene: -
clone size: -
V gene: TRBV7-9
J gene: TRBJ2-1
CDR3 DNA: TGTGCCAGCACCCCGTATGGACAGTTCCTTTACAATGAGCAGTTCTTC
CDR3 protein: CASTPYGQFLYNEQFF

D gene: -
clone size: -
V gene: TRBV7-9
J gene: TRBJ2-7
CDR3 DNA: TGTGCCAGCAGCTTAGAAGCCAGCTCCTACGAGCAGTACTTC
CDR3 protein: CASSLEASSYEQYF

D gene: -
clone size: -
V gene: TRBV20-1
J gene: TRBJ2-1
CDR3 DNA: TGCAGTGCTCGACCAGGGGTAGAGCAGTTCTTC
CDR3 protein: CSARPGVEQFF

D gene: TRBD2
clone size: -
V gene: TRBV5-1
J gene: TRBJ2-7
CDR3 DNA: TGCGCCAGCAGTTTGGAGGGGACTAGCGGCATCCTAGGGTACGAGCAGTACTTC
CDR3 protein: CASSLEGTSGILGYEQYF

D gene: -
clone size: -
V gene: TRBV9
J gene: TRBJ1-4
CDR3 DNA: TGTGCCAGCAGCCGTAACGTTGCAACTAATGAAAAACTGTTTTTT
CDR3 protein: CASSRNVATNEKLFF

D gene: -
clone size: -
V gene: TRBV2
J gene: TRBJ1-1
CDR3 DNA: TGTGCCGGACGGGGGGGCTCGGTCACTGAAGCTTTCTTT
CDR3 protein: CAGRGGSVTEAFF

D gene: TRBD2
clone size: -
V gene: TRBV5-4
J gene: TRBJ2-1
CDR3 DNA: TGTGCCAGCAGCTGGACAGCGGGAGGTTTGGAGGAAGATGAGCAGTTCTTC
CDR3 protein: CASSWTAGGLEEDEQFF

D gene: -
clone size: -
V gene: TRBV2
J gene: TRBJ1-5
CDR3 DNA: TGTGCCAGCAGTGAAGGAACAGGGCTACTACAGCATTTT
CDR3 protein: CASSEGTGLLQHF

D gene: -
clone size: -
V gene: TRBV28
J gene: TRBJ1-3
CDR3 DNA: TGTGCCAGCGGAGAGGTTGCTGGAAACACCATATATTTT
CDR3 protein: CASGEVAGNTIYF

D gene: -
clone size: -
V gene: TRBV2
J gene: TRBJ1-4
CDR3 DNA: TGTGCCAGCCACCGGGACCGAGAAAAACTGTTTTTT
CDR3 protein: CASHRDREKLFF

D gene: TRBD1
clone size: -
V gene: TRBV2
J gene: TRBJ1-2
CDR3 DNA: TGTGCCAGCAGTGGGGGACAGGCGAACTATGGCTACACCTTC
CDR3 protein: CASSGGQANYGYTF

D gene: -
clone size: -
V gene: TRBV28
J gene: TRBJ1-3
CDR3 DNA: TGTGCCAGCACCACAGGTCCGAGCTCTGGAAACACCATATATTTT
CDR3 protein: CASTTGPSSGNTIYF

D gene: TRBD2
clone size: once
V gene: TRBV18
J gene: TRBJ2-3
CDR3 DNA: TGTGCCAGCTCACAAACTAGCGGGACAGATACGCAGTATTTT
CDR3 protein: CASSQTSGTDTQYF

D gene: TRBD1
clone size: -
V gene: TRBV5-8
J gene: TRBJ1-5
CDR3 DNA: TGTGCCAGCAGGCTCCCCGACAGGGGAGGGTTGCAGCCCCAGCATTTT
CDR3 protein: CASRLPDRGGLQPQHF

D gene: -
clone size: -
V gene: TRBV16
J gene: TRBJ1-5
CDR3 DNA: TGTGCCAGCAGCCTGGTGATCGGCAATCAGCCCCAGCATTTT
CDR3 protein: CASSLVIGNQPQHF

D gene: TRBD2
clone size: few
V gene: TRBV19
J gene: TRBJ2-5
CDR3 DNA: TGTGCCAGTAGTTTGGCAGGACTAGCGGGAGGGCGGATCGAGACCCAGTACTTC
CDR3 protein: CASSLAGLAGGRIETQYF

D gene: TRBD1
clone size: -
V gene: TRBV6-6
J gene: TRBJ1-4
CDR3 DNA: TGTGCCAGCAGCGACGACAGGGGTGGTAATGAAAAACTGTTTTTT
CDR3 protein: CASSDDRGGNEKLFF

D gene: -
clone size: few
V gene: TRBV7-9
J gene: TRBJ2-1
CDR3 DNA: TGTGCCAGCAGCTTAATCAGTGAGCAGTTCTTC
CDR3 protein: CASSLISEQFF

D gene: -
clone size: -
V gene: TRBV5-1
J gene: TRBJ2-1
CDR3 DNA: TGCGCCAGCACACGGGACGGTACCTACAATGAGCAGTTCTTC
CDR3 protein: CASTRDGTYNEQFF

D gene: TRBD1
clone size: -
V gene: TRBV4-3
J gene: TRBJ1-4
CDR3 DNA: TGCGCCAGCAGCCGGCAGGGGGGCGAAAAACTGTTTTTT
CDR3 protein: CASSRQGGEKLFF

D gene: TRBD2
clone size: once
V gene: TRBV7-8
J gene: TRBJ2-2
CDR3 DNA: TGTGCCAGCAGCTTAAGGCTAGCGGGAGCGAACACCGGGGAGCTGTTTTTT
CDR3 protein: CASSLRLAGANTGELFF

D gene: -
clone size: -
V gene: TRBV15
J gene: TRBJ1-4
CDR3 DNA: TGTGCCACCAGCAGAGGGCGGGTTTCAACTAATGAAAAACTGTTTTTT
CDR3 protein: CATSRGRVSTNEKLFF

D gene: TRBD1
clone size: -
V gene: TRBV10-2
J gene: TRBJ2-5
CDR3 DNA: TGCGCCAGCAGTGAGAGAGGCAGGGGGTGGGAGACCCAGTACTTC
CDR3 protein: CASSERGRGWETQYF

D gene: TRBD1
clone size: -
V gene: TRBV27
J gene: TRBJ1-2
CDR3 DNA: TGTGCCAGCAGTTTATTATCCGGGACAGACTATGGCTACACCTTC
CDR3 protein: CASSLLSGTDYGYTF

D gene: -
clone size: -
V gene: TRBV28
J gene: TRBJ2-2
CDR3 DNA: TGTGCCAGCAGCCTTCTAGAGGCCGGGGAGCTGTTTTTT
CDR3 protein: CASSLLEAGELFF

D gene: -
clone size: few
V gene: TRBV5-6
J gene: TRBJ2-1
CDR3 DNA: TGTGCCAGCAGCTTGGCCCCTAGAAACTACAATGAGCAGTTCTTC
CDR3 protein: CASSLAPRNYNEQFF

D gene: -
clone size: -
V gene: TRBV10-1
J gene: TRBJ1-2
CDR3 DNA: TGCGCCAGCAGTGAGTCCTCAGGTCACTATGGCTACACCTTC
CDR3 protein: CASSESSGHYGYTF

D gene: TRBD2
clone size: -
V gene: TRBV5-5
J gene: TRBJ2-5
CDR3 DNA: TGTGCCAGCAGCAGGCGGGGGGCGGGGTATGAGACCCAGTACTTC
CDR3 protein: CASSRRGAGYETQYF

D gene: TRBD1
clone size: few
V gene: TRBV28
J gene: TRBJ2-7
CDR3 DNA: TGTGCCAGCAGTTTCCCGGACAGGGGGAGGTACGAGCAGTACTTC
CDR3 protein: CASSFPDRGRYEQYF

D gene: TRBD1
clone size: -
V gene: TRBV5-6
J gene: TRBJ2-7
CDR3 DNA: TGTGCCAGCAGCGTACAGGGGGGCCCTATCTACGAGCAGTACTTC
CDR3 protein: CASSVQGGPIYEQYF

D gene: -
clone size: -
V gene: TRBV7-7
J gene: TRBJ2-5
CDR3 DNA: TGTGCCAGCAGCTTTGGGGGGGCGGGTGAGACCCAGTACTTC
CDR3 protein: CASSFGGAGETQYF

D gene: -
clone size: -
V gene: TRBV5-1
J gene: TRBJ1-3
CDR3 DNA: TGCGCCAGCAGCTCGGAAGGCCAGGTCTCTGGAAACACCATATATTTT
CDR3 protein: CASSSEGQVSGNTIYF

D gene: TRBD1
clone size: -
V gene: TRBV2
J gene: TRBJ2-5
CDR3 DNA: TGTGCCAGCAGGGGGACAGGGGAGGGGACCCAGTACTTC
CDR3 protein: CASRGTGEGTQYF

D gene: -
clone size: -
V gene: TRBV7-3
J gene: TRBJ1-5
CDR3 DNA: TGTGCCAGCAGCCCAACAGGGAATCAGCCCCAGCATTTT
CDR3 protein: CASSPTGNQPQHF

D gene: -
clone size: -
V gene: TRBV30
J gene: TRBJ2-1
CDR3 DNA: TGTGCCTGGAGTCCTATCGTCAATGAGCAGTTCTTC
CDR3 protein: CAWSPIVNEQFF

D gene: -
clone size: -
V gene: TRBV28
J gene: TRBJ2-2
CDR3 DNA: TGTGCCAGCAGCCCACTGGGGGGAGCCACCGGGGAGCTGTTTTTT
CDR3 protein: CASSPLGGATGELFF

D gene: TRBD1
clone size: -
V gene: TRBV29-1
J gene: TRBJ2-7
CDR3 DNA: TGCAGCGTTGAAGGGCAGGGGGCGGGGGAGCAGTACTTC
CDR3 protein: CSVEGQGAGEQYF

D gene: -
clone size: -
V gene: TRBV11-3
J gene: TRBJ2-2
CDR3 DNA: TGTGCCAGCAGCTTAGTGGAGACCGGGGAGCTGTTTTTT
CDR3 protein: CASSLVETGELFF

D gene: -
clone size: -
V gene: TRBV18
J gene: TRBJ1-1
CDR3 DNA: TGTGCCAGCTCACCACCGGGGCGGCGGAACACTGAAGCTTTCTTT
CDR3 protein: CASSPPGRRNTEAFF

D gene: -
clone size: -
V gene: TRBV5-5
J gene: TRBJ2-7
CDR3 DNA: TGTGCCAGCAGTCGGGACGGACCCTACGAGCAGTACTTC
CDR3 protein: CASSRDGPYEQYF

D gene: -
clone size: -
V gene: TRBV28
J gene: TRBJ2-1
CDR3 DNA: TGTGCCAGCAGTTCAGGCGGGCCCGGAGCCAATGAGCAGTTCTTC
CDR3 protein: CASSSGGPGANEQFF

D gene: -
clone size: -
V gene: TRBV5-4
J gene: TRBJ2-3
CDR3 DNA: TGTGCCAGCAGCTTGGAAACAGATACGCAGTATTTT
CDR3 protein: CASSLETDTQYF

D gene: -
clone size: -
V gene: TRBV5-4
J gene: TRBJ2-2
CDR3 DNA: TGTGCCAGCAGCCGGGACGGGCCCGGGGAGCTGTTTTTT
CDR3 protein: CASSRDGPGELFF

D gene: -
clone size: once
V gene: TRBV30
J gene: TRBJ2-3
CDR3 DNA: TGTGCCTGGAGTGAGGACAGCTTCACAGATACGCAGTATTTT
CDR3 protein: CAWSEDSFTDTQYF

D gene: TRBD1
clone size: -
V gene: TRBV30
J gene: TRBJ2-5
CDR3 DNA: TGTGCCTCAAACGCTATTTACAGGGGGGAGACCCAGTACTTC
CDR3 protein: CASNAIYRGETQYF

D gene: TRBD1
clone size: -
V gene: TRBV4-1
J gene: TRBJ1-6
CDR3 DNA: TGCGCCAGCAGCCAAGTACAGGGGGCTCTTGGGTCACCCCTCCACTTT
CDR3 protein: CASSQVQGALGSPLHF

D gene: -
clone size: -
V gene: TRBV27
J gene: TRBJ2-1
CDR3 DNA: TGTGCCAGCAGTTCGAGCTCCTACAATGAGCAGTTCTTC
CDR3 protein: CASSSSSYNEQFF

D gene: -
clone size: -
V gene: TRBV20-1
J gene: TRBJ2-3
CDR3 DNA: TGCAGTGTAACACACACAGATACGCAGTATTTT
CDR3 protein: CSVTHTDTQYF

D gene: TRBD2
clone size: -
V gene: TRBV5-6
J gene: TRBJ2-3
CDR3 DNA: TGTGCCAGCAGCTTGGGGGAGGGGATAGATACGCAGTATTTT
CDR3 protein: CASSLGEGIDTQYF

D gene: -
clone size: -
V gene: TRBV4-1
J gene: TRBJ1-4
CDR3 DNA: TGCGCCAGCAGCCCACGACCGTATGCAACTAATGAAAAACTGTTTTTT
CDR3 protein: CASSPRPYATNEKLFF

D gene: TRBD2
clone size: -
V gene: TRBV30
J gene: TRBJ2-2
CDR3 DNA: TGTGCCTGGAGTGTCGGGACTAGCCTCGGGGAGCTGTTTTTT
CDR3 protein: CAWSVGTSLGELFF

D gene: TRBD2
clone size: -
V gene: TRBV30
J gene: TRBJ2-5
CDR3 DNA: TGTGCCTGGAGTGGGCGGGGGGGGGAGACCCAGTACTTC
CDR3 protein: CAWSGRGGETQYF

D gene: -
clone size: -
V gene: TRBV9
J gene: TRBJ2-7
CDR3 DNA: TGTGCCAGCAGCGTAGGTATAGGGGCCTACGAGCAGTACTTC
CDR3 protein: CASSVGIGAYEQYF